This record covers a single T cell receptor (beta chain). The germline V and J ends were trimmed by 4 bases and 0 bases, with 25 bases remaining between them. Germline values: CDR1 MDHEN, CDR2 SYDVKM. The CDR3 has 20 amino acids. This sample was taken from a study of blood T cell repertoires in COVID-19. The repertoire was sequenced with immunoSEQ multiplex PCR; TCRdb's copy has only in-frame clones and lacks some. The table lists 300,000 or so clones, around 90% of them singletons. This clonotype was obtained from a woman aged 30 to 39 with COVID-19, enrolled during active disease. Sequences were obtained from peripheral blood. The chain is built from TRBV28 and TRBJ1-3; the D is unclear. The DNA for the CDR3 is TGTGCCAGCAGTTCCCGATTTACTGGACTTGGTTTGGGCTCTGGAAACACCATATATTTT. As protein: CASSSRFTGLGLGSGNTIYF.